Described below is a single T cell receptor beta chain sequence and its context. Its cognate antigen is unknown. This sample was included in a study of T cells after posttransplantation cyclophosphamide. Notes on the study in general: Donor CD8+ memory clones often dominated recipient blood repertoires at later times. Skin or GI-infiltrating T cells shared few TRB sequences with blood.

Repertoires were generated with immunoSEQ multiplex PCR, while TCRdb's copy carries only in-frame clones and drops some. This table holds 12,000 or so clones, approximately 80% found once. Per germline, CDR1 SGHNT and CDR2 YYREEE (reference sequence). Trimming cost V 2 bases and J 0 bases, with 6 bases left between them. The CDR3 is made up of 13 amino acids. Methotrexate plus calcineurin inhibitor accompanied controls' myeloablative marrow transplants; sampling was 1 year later. The source material was PBMCs, sampled about 370 days after allogeneic stem cell transplant with calcineurin inhibitor and methotrexate. The chain is built from TRBV5-4 and TRBJ2-7; no clear D. This receptor was obtained from a male patient in his thirties who received an allogeneic stem cell transplant from an unrelated donor, was CMV-positive, and had acute GVHD only. The graft donor may account for some of the T cells. CDR3 sequence reads: CASSFLSSYEQYF. CDR3 coding DNA: TGTGCCAGCAGCTTCCTAAGCTCCTACGAGCAGTACTTC.